This T cell receptor (beta chain) was observed in a study of blood T cell repertoires in COVID-19. As for the study in general: The United States, Italy and Spain provided the acute and convalescent COVID-19 samples. T cells, B-cell-depleted T cells, or PBMCs supplied cDNA or gDNA.

Authors' processing steps: Reference gene primer amplification gave nucleated cell count estimates. Only in-frame clones appear in the TCRdb table, and some are missing; sequencing was by immunoSEQ multiplex PCR. That table supplies the V and J calls and clone size; D and trimming were determined from the DNA. Of 250,000 or so clones listed, around 90% are singletons. The TCR was taken from a man between 25 and 39 years old with COVID-19, enrolled during active disease. The sample was peripheral blood.

The CDR3 region is CASSLLGTGGVKEETQYF. The CDR3 DNA sequence: TGTGCCAGCAGTTTACTCGGGACAGGGGGCGTGAAAGAAGAGACCCAGTACTTC. V gene TRBV27 combines with J gene TRBJ2-5, with 12 bases that match TRBD1. Germline CDR1 is MNHEY and CDR2 is SMNVEV (reference sequence). V trimming: 2 bases; J trimming: 3 bases; junction bases outside the gene matches: 10. The CDR3 loop spans 18 amino acids.